The sequence of this T cell receptor beta chain was determined in a study of shared clonotypes between healthy human individuals. Overall study: CD4 naive cells filled three plates per donor, CD4 memory three, CD8 naive two and CD8 memory one.

Study observations and caveats: Measured sharing among donors was expected to vary with sequencing depth.

The ends were cut back, 4 bases at V and 0 bases at J, with 13 bases in the middle. CDR1 MGHRA and CDR2 YSYEKL come from the germline V gene. This CDR3 spans 16 amino acids. This clone has only one observation. Its antigen is unknown. It was CD45RO-negative cells, positively selected for CCR7, that made up naive CD8 cells, with terminally differentiated effector memory CD45RA+ cells excluded. In the sorted-subset replicate PCRs, 200 ng DNA, around 32,000 T cell genomes, was used. In the original analysis: There were no quality scores in the junction-only immunoSEQ sequences, so filtering differed. Assay: immunoSEQ multiplex PCR; the TCRdb copy retains only in-frame clones and omits some. V, J and clone size reflect that table, while D and trimming were determined from the DNA. The repertoire holds around 2.1 million clones, with under 95% as singletons.

Source material: naive CD8+ T cells from PBMCs. The V and J genes are TRBV4-1 and TRBJ1-3; TRBD1 might be the D (6 bases). This clonotype was sampled from a man younger than 35 in good health. Some clones in this sample may be carry-over from other donors' samples. CDR3 bases: TGCGCCAGCAGCCCCGACAGGCGTTACTCTGGAAACACCATATATTTT. This sequence encodes CASSPDRRYSGNTIYF.